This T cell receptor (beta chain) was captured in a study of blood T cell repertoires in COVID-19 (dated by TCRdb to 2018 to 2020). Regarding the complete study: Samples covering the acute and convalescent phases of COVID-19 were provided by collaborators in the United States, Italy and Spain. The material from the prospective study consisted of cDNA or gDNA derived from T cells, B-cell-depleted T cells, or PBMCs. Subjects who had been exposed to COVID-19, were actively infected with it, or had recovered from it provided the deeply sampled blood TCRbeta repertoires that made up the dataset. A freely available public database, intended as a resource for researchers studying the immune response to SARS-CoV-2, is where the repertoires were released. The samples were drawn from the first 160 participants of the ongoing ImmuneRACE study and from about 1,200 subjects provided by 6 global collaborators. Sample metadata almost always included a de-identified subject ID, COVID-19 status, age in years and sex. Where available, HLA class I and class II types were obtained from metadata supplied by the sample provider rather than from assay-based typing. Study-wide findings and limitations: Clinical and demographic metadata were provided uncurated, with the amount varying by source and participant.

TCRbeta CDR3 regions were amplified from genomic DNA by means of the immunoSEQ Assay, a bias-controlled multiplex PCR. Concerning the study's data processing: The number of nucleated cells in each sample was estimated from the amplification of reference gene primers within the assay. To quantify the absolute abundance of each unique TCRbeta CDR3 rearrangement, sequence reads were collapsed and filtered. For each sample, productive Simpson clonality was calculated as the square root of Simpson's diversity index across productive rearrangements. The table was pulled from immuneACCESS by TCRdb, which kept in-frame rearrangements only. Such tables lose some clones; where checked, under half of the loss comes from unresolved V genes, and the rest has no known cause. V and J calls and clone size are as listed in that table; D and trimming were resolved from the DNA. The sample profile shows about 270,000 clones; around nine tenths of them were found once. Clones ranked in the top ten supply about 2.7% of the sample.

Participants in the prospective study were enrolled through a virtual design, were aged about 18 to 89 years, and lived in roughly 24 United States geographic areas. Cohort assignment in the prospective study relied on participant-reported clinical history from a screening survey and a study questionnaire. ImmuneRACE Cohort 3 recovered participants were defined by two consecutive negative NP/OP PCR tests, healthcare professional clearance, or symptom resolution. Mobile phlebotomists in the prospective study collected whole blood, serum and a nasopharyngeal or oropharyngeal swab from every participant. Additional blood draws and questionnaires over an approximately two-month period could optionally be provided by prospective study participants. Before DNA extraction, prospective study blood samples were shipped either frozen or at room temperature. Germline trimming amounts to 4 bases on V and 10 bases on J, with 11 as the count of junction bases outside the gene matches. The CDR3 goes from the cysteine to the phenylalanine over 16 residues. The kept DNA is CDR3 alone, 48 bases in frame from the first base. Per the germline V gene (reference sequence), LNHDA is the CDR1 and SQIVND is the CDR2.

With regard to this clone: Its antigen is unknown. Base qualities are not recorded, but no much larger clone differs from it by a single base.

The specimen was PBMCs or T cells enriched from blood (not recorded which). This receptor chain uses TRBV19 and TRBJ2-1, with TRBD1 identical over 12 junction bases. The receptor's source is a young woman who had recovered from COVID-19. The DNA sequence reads TGTGCCAGTAGTAGGCCCGGGGGACAGGGGGCACAGGAGCAGTTCTTC. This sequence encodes CASSRPGGQGAQEQFF.